The TCR beta chain under discussion was sequenced for a study of regulatory T cells in long-lasting Graves disease. Germline V gives CDR1 MGHDK, CDR2 SYGVNS. The CDR3 runs to 13 residues. Between the trimmed V and J ends, which lost 2 bases and 8 bases, there was a span of 12 bases. Arm-PCR of CDR3 regions and iRepertoire HTBI primers were the basis on which TCR beta libraries were built. A single record per CDR3 protein comes from TCRdb applying MiXCR to the multiplex PCR reads. The table lists 250,000 to 300,000 distinct CDR3 sequences, about 18% of them singletons. The time point denotes: newly diagnosed GD, antithyroid drugs for less than 3 months. PBMCs provided the RNA from which the TCR library was made. The same sample was also studied in work on T cells in Graves' hyperthyroidism and ophthalmopathy.

Sequencing was performed on peripheral blood mononuclear cells (PBMCs), taken at new diagnosis, from a patient treated with antithyroid drugs. The chain employs TRBV25-1 and TRBJ1-2; tentatively, D is TRBD1 (6 bases). The clonotype was recovered from a woman in her twenties or thirties with Graves disease. The chain's CDR3 is CASSEDRHAGYTF. The DNA for the CDR3 is TGTGCCAGCAGTGAAGACAGGCACGCCGGCTACACCTTC.